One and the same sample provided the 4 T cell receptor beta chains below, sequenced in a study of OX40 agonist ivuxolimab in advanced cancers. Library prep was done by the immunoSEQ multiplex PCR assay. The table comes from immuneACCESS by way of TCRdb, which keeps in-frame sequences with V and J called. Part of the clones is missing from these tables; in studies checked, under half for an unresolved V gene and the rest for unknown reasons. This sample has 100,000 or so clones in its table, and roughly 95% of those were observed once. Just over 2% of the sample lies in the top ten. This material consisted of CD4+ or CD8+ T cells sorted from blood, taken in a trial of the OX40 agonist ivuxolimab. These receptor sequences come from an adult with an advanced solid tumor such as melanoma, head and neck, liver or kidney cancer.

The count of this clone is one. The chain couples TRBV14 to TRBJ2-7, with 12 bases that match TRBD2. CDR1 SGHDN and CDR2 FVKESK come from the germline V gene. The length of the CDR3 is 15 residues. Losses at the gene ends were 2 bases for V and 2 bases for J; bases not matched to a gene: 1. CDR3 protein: CASSQLAGGAYEQYF. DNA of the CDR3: TGTGCCAGCAGCCAACTAGCGGGAGGGGCCTACGAGCAGTACTTC.

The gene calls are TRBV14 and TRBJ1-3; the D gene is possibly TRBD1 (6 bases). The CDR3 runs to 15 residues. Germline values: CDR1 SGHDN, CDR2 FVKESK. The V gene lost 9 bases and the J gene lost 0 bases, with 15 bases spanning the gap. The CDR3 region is CASKQGFNSGNTIYF. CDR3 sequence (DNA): TGTGCCAGTAAACAGGGATTCAACTCTGGAAACACCATATATTTT.

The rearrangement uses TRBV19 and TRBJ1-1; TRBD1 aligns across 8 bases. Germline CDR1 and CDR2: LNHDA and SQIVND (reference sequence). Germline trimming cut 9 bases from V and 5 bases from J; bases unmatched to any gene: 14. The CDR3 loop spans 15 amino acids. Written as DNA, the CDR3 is TGTGCCAGCGACATGGGGGCAGGGGGCTTAACTGAAGCTTTCTTT. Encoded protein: CASDMGAGGLTEAFF.

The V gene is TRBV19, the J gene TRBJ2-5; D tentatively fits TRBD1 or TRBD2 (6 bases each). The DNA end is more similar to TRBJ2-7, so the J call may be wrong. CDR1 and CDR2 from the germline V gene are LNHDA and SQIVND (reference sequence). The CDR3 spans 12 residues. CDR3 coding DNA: TGTGCCAGTAGTAGTGGGGGGCCCGAGCAGTACTTC. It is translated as CASSSGGPEQYF.